A single sample is the source of the 27 T cell receptor beta chains below, sequenced in a study of T cells in Graves' hyperthyroidism and ophthalmopathy. Researchers amplified the TCR beta CDR3 regions from RNA transcripts. Primed by the HTBI set, a first-round RT-PCR was run on the TCR CDR3. Via MiXCR, TCRdb re-called the multiplex PCR reads, giving one row per CDR3 protein. The sample records some 490,000 distinct CDR3 sequences, about 20% being singletons. The sequenced material came from blood. The receptor set was obtained from a woman aged 70-85 years with Graves' ophthalmopathy.

This clonotype was observed a handful of times. The chain couples TRBV29-1 to TRBJ2-2; TRBD2 agrees at 7 bases. Germline CDR1 SQVTM, CDR2 ANQGSEA. The CDR3 is made up of 14 amino acids. Trimming cost V 4 bases and J 2 bases; bases outside gene matches: 4. Here the CDR3 DNA reads TGCAGCGTTGTGGTAGCGGGTAACACCGGGGAGCTGTTTTTT. It specifies CSVVVAGNTGELFF.

A few counts support this clonotype. The CDR3 loop reads CASSSAGPGELFF. CDR3 DNA sequence: TGTGCCAGCAGTTCCGCAGGGCCCGGGGAGCTGTTTTTT. V is TRBV6-2 or TRBV6-3 and J is TRBJ2-2; possibly TRBD1 for D (5 bases). CDR3 length equals 13 residues. CDR1 MNHEY and CDR2 SVGEGT come from the germline V gene. Trimming took off 4 bases at V and 6 bases at J, with 9 bases between the two ends.

A word on this clonotype: One junction end does not reproduce the germline sequence, and a read error may be involved. The rearrangement uses TRBV7-2 and TRBJ2-5; D not resolved. Germline V CDR1 and CDR2: SGHTA, FQGNSA. The CDR3 loop spans 11 amino acids. CDR3 protein: CASSVQEAQYF. The CDR3 DNA sequence: TGTGCCAGCAGTGTACAAGAGGCCCAGTACTTC.

The table lists this clonotype with a few counts. The chain recombines TRBV7-9 with TRBJ1-1; TRBD1 matches at 9 bases. The CDR3 sequence is 12 residues long. The J segment lost 1 base and the V segment lost 9 bases, leaving 0 bases of the junction unmatched. Germline assignment: CDR1 SEHNR and CDR2 FQNEAQ (reference sequence). CDR3 sequence reads: CARGQGNTEAFF. In DNA form, the CDR3 reads TGTGCCAGGGGACAGGGGAACACTGAAGCTTTCTTT.

This clonotype has just a few counts. The J gene is TRBJ2-2, the V gene TRBV19; 9 nucleotides line up with TRBD2. CDR3 length: 15 amino acids. The ends lost 5 bases at V and 7 bases at J; junction bases unmatched: 8. Looked up from germline, CDR1 is LNHDA and CDR2 is SQIVND (reference sequence). The CDR3 loop is CASSLAGSGHGELFF. The CDR3, as DNA: TGTGCCAGTAGTCTAGCGGGATCGGGGCACGGGGAGCTGTTTTTT.

The genes are TRBV18 and TRBJ2-1; 8 nucleotides line up with TRBD2. The CDR3 extends over 15 amino acids. Losses at the gene ends were 3 bases for V and 7 bases for J; bases not matched to a gene: 8. In germline, CDR1 is KGHSH, CDR2 LQKENI. CDR3 DNA sequence: TGTGCCAGCTCACCCTCCCAGCGGGGGAGGAATGAGCAGTTCTTC. It codes for CASSPSQRGRNEQFF.

The chain couples TRBV7-9 to TRBJ1-1; weak D call: TRBD1 (6 bases). The V end was cut by 6 bases, the J end by 1 base, with 12 bases between. The CDR3 covers 14 residues. Germline CDR1 SEHNR, CDR2 FQNEAQ (reference sequence). CDR3 region: CASRLQGRNTEAFF. The CDR3 nucleotides read TGTGCCAGCAGACTACAGGGAAGGAACACTGAAGCTTTCTTT. Looking up the rest from reference TRBV7-9 and TRBJ1-1 gives the full variable domain: DTGVSQNPRHKITKRGQNVTFRCDPISEHNRLYWYRQTLGQGPEFLTYFQNEAQLEKSRLLSDRFSAERPKGSFSTLEIQRTEQGDSAMYLCASRLQGRNTEAFFGQGTRLTVV.

The sample holds many counts of this clonotype. The rearrangement uses TRBV12-3 or TRBV12-4 and TRBJ1-1; D is perhaps TRBD1 (6 bases). With 6 bases removed from V and 0 bases from J, the gap between germline ends came to 11 bases. The CDR3 covers 14 residues. The CDR3 protein is CASSGGALNTEAFF. CDR3 DNA sequence: TGTGCCAGCAGCGGGGGGGCACTGAACACTGAAGCTTTCTTT.

This clonotype was seen repeatedly, ten times or more. The chain employs TRBV6-1 and TRBJ2-1, with TRBD2 matching 14 bases. The V and J ends lost 5 bases and 0 bases, in that order; junction bases with no gene match: 15. The length of the CDR3 is 21 residues. Germline CDR1 reads MNHNS; CDR2 reads SASEGT. CDR3 nucleotides: TGTGCCAGCAGTAAGATCTACGGGACTAGCGGGAGTGCTAGCTCCTACAATGAGCAGTTCTTC. It translates to CASSKIYGTSGSASSYNEQFF.

V usage is TRBV6-1 and J usage is TRBJ2-2, with D perhaps matching TRBD1 (6 bases). The CDR3 length is 16 residues. Germline V gene sequence: CDR1 MNHNS, CDR2 SASEGT. Trimming cost V 7 bases and J 6 bases, with 21 bases left between them. The CDR3 protein is CASTDSGTHRAGELFF. As DNA, the CDR3 is TGTGCCAGCACTGATTCCGGGACACACCGGGCCGGGGAGCTGTTTTTT.

This chain connects TRBV29-1 to TRBJ1-3; D not resolved. The CDR3 covers 12 residues. V shed 1 base and J shed 8 bases, with 9 bases lying between them. Germline V gene sequence: CDR1 SQVTM, CDR2 ANQGSEA. In nucleotides, the CDR3 is TGCAGCGTTGAAGCACCCCTAGACACCATATATTTT. Encoded protein: CSVEAPLDTIYF.

This clonotype has at least ten counts. This chain links TRBV6-1 with TRBJ1-5, with TRBD1 matching over 8 bases. The CDR3 contains 15 residues. Germline V gene lookup returns CDR1 MNHNS and CDR2 SASEGT. The J segment lost 0 bases and the V segment lost 4 bases, leaving 2 bases of the junction unmatched. In DNA form, the CDR3 reads TGTGCCAGCAGTGTACAGGGGGTTAGCAATCAGCCCCAGCATTTT. Translated: CASSVQGVSNQPQHF.

In its sample, this clonotype was seen a few times. CDR3: CASSVIGDTQYF. CDR3 coding DNA: TGTGCCAGCAGCGTAATCGGAGATACGCAGTATTTT. The V call is TRBV9, the J call TRBJ2-3; D remains ambiguous. V lost 1 base, J lost 5 bases, and 5 bases lay in between. Germline lookup yields CDR1 SGDLS and CDR2 YYNGEE. The CDR3 runs 12 residues.

This clonotype has a count of ten or more. The junction departs from germline at one end; a sequencing error may be responsible. The chain has TRBV20-1 and TRBJ1-5; 8 bases map to TRBD1. Germline V gene data show CDR1 as DFQATT and CDR2 as SNEGSKA (reference sequence). The CDR3 spans 15 residues. CDR3 nucleotides: TGCAGTGCCAGAGAGGGGACAGGCCGCAATCAGCCCCAGCATTTT. Protein: CSAREGTGRNQPQHF.

V is TRBV19 and J is TRBJ1-2; D is ambiguous. Trimming stripped 5 bases from V and 0 bases from J, with 10 bases between. Germline V gives CDR1 LNHDA, CDR2 SQIVND (reference sequence). The CDR3 has 14 amino acids. The CDR3 nucleotides read TGTGCCAGTAGTGTGGACGGATCTAACTATGGCTACACCTTC. This encodes CASSVDGSNYGYTF.

A few counts support this clonotype. The J gene is TRBJ2-4, the V gene TRBV30; TRBD2 might be the D (5 bases). CDR1 GTSNPN and CDR2 SVGIG come from the germline V gene (reference sequence). V gave up 2 bases and J gave up 6 bases, with 14 bases separating them. The CDR3 contains 14 residues. The CDR3 nucleotides are TGTGCCTGGAGTCCCCCCCTTGAGGGAAACATTCAGTACTTC. This translates into CAWSPPLEGNIQYF.

In its sample, this clonotype was seen a few times. The chain uses TRBV5-1 and TRBJ2-2; 10 nucleotides match TRBD2. The CDR3 has 15 residues. The V and J ends lost 5 bases and 5 bases, in that order; junction bases with no gene match: 6. Germline CDR1 is SGHRS and CDR2 is YFSETQ. The DNA for the CDR3 is TGCGCCAGCAGAAGGACTAGCGGATCGACCGGGGAGCTGTTTTTT. Residues: CASRRTSGSTGELFF.

This clonotype appeared many times. The V gene is TRBV7-2, the J gene TRBJ2-5, with D perhaps assigned TRBD1 or TRBD2 (6 bases each). This CDR3 is 14 amino acids long. Trimming removed 2 bases from V and 9 bases from J, with 16 bases in between. The germline CDR1 and CDR2 sequences are SGHTA and FQGNSA. CDR3: CASSLIGGGMAQYF. As DNA, the CDR3 is TGTGCCAGCAGCTTAATTGGAGGGGGGATGGCCCAGTACTTC.

V usage is TRBV3-1 and J usage is TRBJ1-2; TRBD1 matches at 10 bases. The CDR3 runs 16 residues. Germline V lookup: CDR1 LGHDT, CDR2 YNNKEL (reference sequence). With V trimmed by 4 bases and J by 6 bases, 11 bases remained unmatched. The CDR3 sequence is CASSLSPGQGPDGYTF. The DNA of the CDR3 is TGTGCCAGCAGCCTTTCCCCGGGACAGGGGCCCGATGGCTACACCTTC.

In its sample, this clonotype was seen many times. V and J are TRBV2 and TRBJ2-7, with 8 nucleotides matching TRBD1. The CDR3 has 12 residues. CDR1 and CDR2 from the germline V gene are SNHLY and FYNNEI. Unmatched junction bases numbered 2, after V lost 8 bases and J lost 2 bases. CDR3 protein: CASGQGAYEQYF. CDR3 DNA: TGTGCCAGCGGACAGGGCGCCTACGAGCAGTACTTC. Full variable domain (rest looked up from reference TRBV2 and TRBJ2-7): EPEVTQTPSHQVTQMGQEVILRCVPISNHLYFYWYRQILGQKVEFLVSFYNNEISEKSEIFDDQFSVERPDGSNFTLKIRSTKLEDSAMYFCASGQGAYEQYFGPGTRLTVT.

This clonotype was seen once. The junction departs from the called germline gene at one end, perhaps through a read error. This chain uses TRBV20-1 with TRBJ1-5; 9 bases match TRBD1. The germline gives CDR1 DFQATT, CDR2 SNEGSKA (reference sequence). This CDR3 region has 17 residues. CDR3 in DNA: TGCAGTGCTCGTAAACCGGGACAGGGCACACTAAATCAGCCCCGGCATTTT. It translates to CSARKPGQGTLNQPRHF.

V and J are TRBV20-1 and TRBJ2-7; D ambiguous. The CDR3 runs to 13 residues. Deletions cut 0 bases from V and 1 base from J, with 7 bases between. Germline values: CDR1 DFQATT, CDR2 SNEGSKA (reference sequence). CDR3: CSARDPRSYEQYF. The CDR3 bases are TGCAGTGCTAGAGATCCCAGATCCTACGAGCAGTACTTC.

This clonotype has a handful of counts. The V and J genes are TRBV3-1 and TRBJ1-1, with D possibly being TRBD1 (5 bases). The CDR3 covers 16 residues. V lost 4 bases and J lost 3, with 18 bases in between. Germline values: CDR1 LGHDT, CDR2 YNNKEL (reference sequence). The CDR3 here is CASSLIPGGGDTEAFF. The CDR3 DNA sequence: TGTGCCAGCAGCCTCATCCCGGGGGGGGGAGACACTGAAGCTTTCTTT.

The table lists this clonotype with a few counts. In DNA, the CDR3 is TGTGCCAGCAGTTTTCCCATCGGGAATGAGCAGTTCTTC. This translates into CASSFPIGNEQFF. The chain joins TRBV28 to TRBJ2-1; the D is unclear. V lost 3 bases to trimming and J lost 7 bases, with 10 bases between them. CDR3 length: 13 amino acids. Germline V gives CDR1 MDHEN, CDR2 SYDVKM.

The rearrangement uses TRBV27 and TRBJ2-2; D remains ambiguous. The CDR3 is made up of 14 amino acids. Germline assignment: CDR1 MNHEY and CDR2 SMNVEV (reference sequence). Trimming removed 1 base from V and 3 bases from J, with 6 bases in between. The chain's CDR3 is CASSLLVDTGELFF. CDR3 coding DNA: TGTGCCAGCAGTTTATTGGTCGACACCGGGGAGCTGTTTTTT.

This clonotype was seen only a few times. The V gene is TRBV10-2, the J gene TRBJ1-5; no definite D call. The germline gives CDR1 WSHSY, CDR2 SAAADI. This CDR3 comprises 13 residues. V shed 2 bases and J shed 6 bases, with 8 bases lying between them. The CDR3 loop is CASSEGVGQPQHF. The CDR3 DNA sequence: TGCGCCAGCAGTGAGGGGGTAGGTCAGCCCCAGCATTTT.

This clonotype was picked up many times. The chain is built from TRBV20-1 and TRBJ2-5; 15 positions agree with TRBD2. The CDR3 runs to 17 residues. V shed 5 bases and J 2 bases; nucleotides not matched to a gene: 9. Germline V gene lookup returns CDR1 DFQATT and CDR2 SNEGSKA (reference sequence). Here the CDR3 reads CSAQGLAGGPTQETQYF. The CDR3 DNA follows: TGCAGTGCTCAAGGACTAGCGGGAGGGCCTACTCAAGAGACCCAGTACTTC.